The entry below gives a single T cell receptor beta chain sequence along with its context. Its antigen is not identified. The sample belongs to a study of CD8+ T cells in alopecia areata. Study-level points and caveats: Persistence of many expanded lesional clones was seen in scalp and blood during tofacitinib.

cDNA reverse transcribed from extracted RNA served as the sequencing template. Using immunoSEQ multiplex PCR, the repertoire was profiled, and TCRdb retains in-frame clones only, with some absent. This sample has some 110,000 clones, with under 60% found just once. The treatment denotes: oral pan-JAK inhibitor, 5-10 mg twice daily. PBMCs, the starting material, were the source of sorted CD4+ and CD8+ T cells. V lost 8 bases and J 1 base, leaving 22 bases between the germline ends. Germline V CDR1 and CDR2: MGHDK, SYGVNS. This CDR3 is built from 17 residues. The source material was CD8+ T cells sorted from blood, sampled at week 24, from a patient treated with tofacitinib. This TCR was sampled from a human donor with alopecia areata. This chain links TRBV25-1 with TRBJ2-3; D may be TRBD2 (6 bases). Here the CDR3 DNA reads TGTGCCAGCGGGGAGGTTGGGGACGTTTACCGCACAGATACGCAGTATTTT. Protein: CASGEVGDVYRTDTQYF.